This passage covers 16 T cell receptor beta chains from one sample sequenced in a study of T cell repertoires in cytomegalovirus infection. For these receptors, no antigen is known. From the reads, TCRdb called clonotypes with MiXCR, one entry per CDR3 protein. The table has 550,000 to 700,000 distinct CDR3 sequences, about 40% seen once; the top ten hold over 45%. The sequences come from cultured PBMCs, collected from culture after CMV antigen stimulation. These receptors were collected from a human donor in good health (CMV status not recorded). Some clones in this sample may be carry-over from other donors' samples.

V is TRBV4-1 and J is TRBJ2-5; 9 nucleotides match TRBD2. The J segment lost 4 bases and the V segment lost 2 bases, leaving 5 bases of the junction unmatched. CDR3 size: 15 residues. Per germline, CDR1 MGHRA and CDR2 YSYEKL. The CDR3 loop is CASSQLGLALETQYF. CDR3 DNA sequence: TGCGCCAGCAGCCAACTGGGACTAGCCTTAGAGACCCAGTACTTC.

This clonotype was detected only a few times. V is TRBV7-2 and J is TRBJ2-1; D might be TRBD1 or TRBD2, each matching 5 bases. This CDR3 spans 16 amino acids. The V end was cut by 5 bases, the J end by 0 bases, with 14 bases between. Germline V lookup: CDR1 SGHTA, CDR2 FQGNSA. DNA of the CDR3: TGTGCCAGCAGCCCAGGGACGGGGAGCTCCTACAATGAGCAGTTCTTC. This codes for CASSPGTGSSYNEQFF.

Only one count was recorded for this clonotype. Germline and junction disagree at one end, which may indicate a read error. This chain uses TRBV10-3 with TRBJ1-1; tentative D call: TRBD1 (6 bases). Germline V CDR1 and CDR2: ENHRY, SYGVKD. CDR3 length equals 16 residues. In nucleotides, the CDR3 is TGTGCCATCAGTGCGGAGACGGGGGCTGGGGGCACTGAAGCTTCCTTT. Translating it yields CAISAETGAGGTEASF.

J is TRBJ2-2 and V is TRBV12-3 or TRBV12-4; 8 nucleotides match TRBD1. With 3 bases clipped from V and 5 bases from J, the junction kept 5 bases outside the gene matches. CDR3 length: 15 amino acids. The CDR3 loop reads CASSLWTGKTGELFF. The CDR3 bases are TGTGCCAGCAGTTTGTGGACAGGGAAAACCGGGGAGCTGTTTTTT.

This chain links TRBV20-1 with TRBJ2-1; unclear D gene. In germline, CDR1 is DFQATT, CDR2 SNEGSKA (reference sequence). The CDR3 loop spans 13 amino acids. V was trimmed by 3 bases and J by 0 bases, leaving 6 bases between them. The CDR3 DNA reads TGCAGTGCTAGTGACAACTCCTACAATGAGCAGTTCTTC. It translates to CSASDNSYNEQFF.

A few counts support this clonotype. The chain is built from TRBV7-6 and TRBJ2-4, with a weak D call TRBD2 (6 bases). CDR1 and CDR2 (germline): SGHVS, FNYEAQ. The V end lost 4 bases, the J end lost 3 bases, and 13 bases lay between the germline ends. CDR3 length: 15 residues. The DNA for the CDR3 is TGTGCCAGCAGCTACCGACTAGTGGGCAAAAACATTCAGTACTTC. Protein sequence: CASSYRLVGKNIQYF.

The V and J genes are TRBV7-9 and TRBJ2-1, with TRBD2 matching over 9 bases. This CDR3 comprises 13 residues. After removal of 7 bases from V and 8 bases from J, the junction contained 6 bases not matched to a gene. Germline V gives CDR1 SEHNR, CDR2 FQNEAQ (reference sequence). The chain's CDR3 is CASTLSGSDEQFF. The CDR3, as DNA: TGTGCCAGCACCCTTAGCGGGAGCGATGAGCAGTTCTTC.

V usage is TRBV5-1 and J usage is TRBJ2-3; tentative D call: TRBD2 (5 bases). CDR1 is SGHRS and CDR2 is YFSETQ in the germline V gene. With 1 base removed from V and 0 bases from J, the gap between germline ends came to 15 bases. There are 17 residues in the CDR3. The CDR3 sequence is CASSLLSGTTSTDTQYF. The CDR3 nucleotides are TGCGCCAGCAGCTTGCTCTCGGGAACGACTAGCACAGATACGCAGTATTTT. The whole variable domain, remainder taken from reference TRBV5-1 and TRBJ2-3, is KAGVTQTPRYLIKTRGQQVTLSCSPISGHRSVSWYQQTPGQGLQFLFEYFSETQRNKGNFPGRFSGRQFSNSRSEMNVSTLELGDSALYLCASSLLSGTTSTDTQYFGPGTRLTVL.

This sequence joins TRBV5-8 and TRBJ1-4; 8 nucleotides match TRBD1. This CDR3 is built from 14 residues. Germline V gene data show CDR1 as SGHTS and CDR2 as YDEGEE. The ends lost 4 bases at V and 8 bases at J; junction bases unmatched: 7. This CDR3 is CASSPGQAEEKLFF. The DNA for the CDR3 is TGTGCCAGCAGCCCGGGACAGGCAGAGGAAAAACTGTTTTTT. Full variable domain (remainder filled in from reference TRBV5-8 and TRBJ1-4): EAGVTQSPTHLIKTRGQQATLRCSPISGHTSVYWYQQALGLGLQFLLWYDEGEERNRGNFPPRFSGRQFPNYSSELNVNALELEDSALYLCASSPGQAEEKLFFGSGTQLSVL.

The chain combines TRBV27 with TRBJ1-4; no clear D. Looked up from germline, CDR1 is MNHEY and CDR2 is SMNVEV (reference sequence). CDR3 length equals 9 residues. Trimming pared 3 bases from V and 12 bases from J, leaving 2 bases between. CDR3: CASSLELFF. In DNA, the CDR3 is TGTGCCAGCAGTTTGGAACTGTTTTTT.

V usage is TRBV5-4 and J usage is TRBJ1-2; 8 bases map to TRBD1. Germline V gene sequence: CDR1 SGHNT, CDR2 YYREEE (reference sequence). With V trimmed by 5 bases and J by 6 bases, 12 bases remained unmatched. The CDR3 sequence is 15 residues long. CDR3 loop: CASREISGGADGYTF. The CDR3 nucleotides are TGTGCCAGCAGAGAAATCTCAGGGGGCGCAGATGGCTACACCTTC.

The rearrangement uses TRBV12-3 or TRBV12-4 and TRBJ2-3; D not resolved. The V end was cut by 5 bases, the J end by 2 bases, with 8 bases between. CDR3 length: 13 residues. The CDR3 loop reads CASSVMITDTQYF. Written as DNA, the CDR3 is TGTGCCAGCAGTGTGATGATCACAGATACGCAGTATTTT.

This clonotype turned up a few times. This chain links TRBV7-2 with TRBJ2-3; 8 bases map to TRBD2. The germline CDR1 and CDR2 sequences are SGHTA and FQGNSA. The CDR3 is 16 residues long. The V segment lost 1 base and the J segment 0 bases; nucleotides outside the gene matches: 3. The CDR3 DNA reads as TGTGCCAGCAGCTTAGGCGGCGGGAGGAGCACAGATACGCAGTATTTT. Translation: CASSLGGGRSTDTQYF. Looking up the rest from reference TRBV7-2 and TRBJ2-3 gives the full variable domain: GAGVSQSPSNKVTEKGKDVELRCDPISGHTALYWYRQSLGQGLEFLIYFQGNSAPDKSGLPSDRFSAERTGGSVSTLTIQRTQQEDSAVYLCASSLGGGRSTDTQYFGPGTRLTVL.

The sample holds a few counts of this clonotype. This chain links TRBV6-2 or TRBV6-3 with TRBJ2-3; 8 bases match TRBD1. Looked up from germline, CDR1 is MNHEY and CDR2 is SVGEGT. V lost 6 bases to trimming and J lost 4 bases; unmatched junction nucleotides: 12. The CDR3 covers 16 residues. CDR3 region: CASSDAARGLADTQYF. In DNA, the CDR3 is TGTGCCAGCAGCGACGCCGCCAGGGGGCTGGCAGATACGCAGTATTTT.

V usage is TRBV19 and J usage is TRBJ2-1; D could derive from TRBD1 or TRBD2 (5 bases each). Trimming cost V 7 bases and J 0 bases, with 19 bases left between them. Germline V CDR1 and CDR2: LNHDA, SQIVND (reference sequence). CDR3 length equals 17 residues. As DNA, the CDR3 is TGTGCCAGTACCCCGGGTGAGGGGCGAAGCTCCTACAATGAGCAGTTCTTC. This encodes CASTPGEGRSSYNEQFF. The variable domain in full, with the rest retrieved from reference TRBV19 and TRBJ2-1, is DGGITQSPKYLFRKEGQNVTLSCEQNLNHDAMYWYRQDPGQGLRLIYYSQIVNDFQKGDIAEGYSVSREKKESFPLTVTSAQKNPTAFYLCASTPGEGRSSYNEQFFGPGTRLTVL.

This clonotype was observed once. The rearrangement uses TRBV4-2 and TRBJ2-7; D remains unclear. V was shortened by 4 bases and J by 3 bases, with 13 bases between the two germline ends. The CDR3 consists of 14 residues. From germline, CDR1 is LGHNA and CDR2 YNFKEQ. CDR3 in amino acids: CASSLRQRHYEQYF. The CDR3 DNA reads TGTGCCAGCAGCCTTCGACAAAGGCACTACGAGCAGTACTTC.